A single sample is the source of the 10 T cell receptor beta chains below, sequenced in a study of blood T cell repertoires in COVID-19. Sequenced by immunoSEQ multiplex PCR; TCRdb stores in-frame clones only, minus some. Seen here are about 380,000 clones, roughly 91% observed once, and the top ten hold 0.9% to 1.5%. The sequencing input was PBMCs or T cells enriched from blood (not recorded which). The receptor source for this set is a woman younger than 35 who had recovered from COVID-19.

The CDR3 region is CASSYSIEVRQRQGPSYEQYF. The CDR3 nucleotides read TGTGCCAGCAGTTACTCGATAGAAGTCCGTCAGAGACAGGGGCCCTCCTACGAGCAGTACTTC. The gene calls are TRBV6-2 or TRBV6-3 and TRBJ2-7, with 8 bases matching TRBD1. Germline values: CDR1 MNHEY, CDR2 SVGEGT. There are 21 residues in the CDR3. V dropped 0 bases and J dropped 0; count of bases not matched to a gene: 19.

CDR3 loop: CASSVGPTGVQPQHF. CDR3 DNA sequence: TGTGCCAGTAGTGTAGGACCGACAGGGGTCCAGCCCCAGCATTTT. The chain recombines TRBV19 with TRBJ1-5, with 8 bases fitting TRBD1. With V trimmed by 5 bases and J by 7 bases, 10 bases remained unmatched. The V gene's germline CDR1 is LNHDA and CDR2 SQIVND (reference sequence). This CDR3 has 15 residues.

J is TRBJ2-1 and V is TRBV3-1 (or the pseudogene TRBV3-2), with 12 bases identical to TRBD2. Germline trimming cut 0 bases from V and 3 bases from J; bases unmatched to any gene: 3. The germline CDR1 and CDR2 sequences are LGHDT and YNNKEL (reference sequence). This CDR3 comprises 17 residues. CDR3 region: CASSQDLTSGSYNEQFF. The CDR3 nucleotides are TGTGCCAGCAGCCAAGATCTGACTAGCGGGAGCTACAATGAGCAGTTCTTC.

This chain joins TRBV28 and TRBJ2-7; 9 positions match TRBD1. The germline V gene has CDR1 MDHEN and CDR2 SYDVKM. V was clipped by 4 bases and J by 5 bases; unmatched bases: 15. This CDR3 region has 17 residues. The CDR3 DNA reads TGTGCCAGCAGTTCACTCGCCGTACAGGGGGCTGTGGACGAGCAGTACTTC. Protein product: CASSSLAVQGAVDEQYF.

This clone was seen only once. The chain employs TRBV4-3 and TRBJ2-2; 7 bases fit TRBD1. J lost 0 bases, V lost 4 bases, and 2 bases had no gene match. Germline-derived CDR1 and CDR2 are LGHNA and YSLEER. The CDR3 has 15 residues. CDR3 bases: TGCGCCAGCAGCCGGACAGGATCGAACACCGGGGAGCTGTTTTTT. Amino acids: CASSRTGSNTGELFF.

The V call is TRBV19, the J call TRBJ2-7; unclear D gene. The CDR3 length is 14 residues. V was cut by 6 bases and J by 0 bases, with 12 bases left in between. Germline loops: CDR1 LNHDA, CDR2 SQIVND (reference sequence). In nucleotides, the CDR3 is TGTGCCAGTAGCCTACTTGGTTCCTCCTACGAGCAGTACTTC. Its translation: CASSLLGSSYEQYF.

CDR3 residues: CASSFSLGSGGRAYGYTF. The CDR3 DNA follows: TGTGCCAGCAGCTTTAGTTTGGGGTCGGGGGGTCGTGCCTATGGCTACACCTTC. The rearrangement uses TRBV11-3 and TRBJ1-2; D may be TRBD1 (5 bases). The CDR3 is 18 amino acids. The V end was cut by 3 bases, the J end by 4 bases, with 24 bases between. Germline loops: CDR1 SGHNT, CDR2 YENEEA.

This chain links TRBV19 with TRBJ2-2; D possibly corresponds to TRBD2 (5 bases). CDR1 LNHDA and CDR2 SQIVND come from the germline V gene (reference sequence). V was trimmed by 8 bases and J by 7 bases, leaving 14 bases between them. The CDR3 covers 13 residues. The CDR3 is CASPKTGSGELFF. The CDR3 DNA is TGTGCCAGTCCGAAGACGGGGAGCGGGGAGCTGTTTTTT. Using reference TRBV19 and TRBJ2-2 for the parts outside the CDR3, the full variable domain is DGGITQSPKYLFRKEGQNVTLSCEQNLNHDAMYWYRQDPGQGLRLIYYSQIVNDFQKGDIAEGYSVSREKKESFPLTVTSAQKNPTAFYLCASPKTGSGELFFGEGSRLTVL.

J is TRBJ2-7 and V is TRBV27; possibly TRBD1 for D (5 bases). The CDR3 spans 13 residues. The V end was cut by 4 bases, the J end by 0 bases, with 7 bases between. Germline assignment: CDR1 MNHEY and CDR2 SMNVEV (reference sequence). Written as DNA, the CDR3 is TGTGCCAGCAGTTCCGACAGCTCCTACGAGCAGTACTTC. Translation: CASSSDSSYEQYF.

This chain uses TRBV9 with TRBJ2-1, with TRBD2 matching over 8 bases. There are 15 residues in the CDR3. Germline V lookup: CDR1 SGDLS, CDR2 YYNGEE. J was trimmed by 3 bases and V by 3 bases; bases with no gene match: 5. The CDR3 is CASSARGGSYNEQFF. DNA of the CDR3: TGTGCCAGCAGCGCCCGGGGGGGGAGCTACAATGAGCAGTTCTTC.